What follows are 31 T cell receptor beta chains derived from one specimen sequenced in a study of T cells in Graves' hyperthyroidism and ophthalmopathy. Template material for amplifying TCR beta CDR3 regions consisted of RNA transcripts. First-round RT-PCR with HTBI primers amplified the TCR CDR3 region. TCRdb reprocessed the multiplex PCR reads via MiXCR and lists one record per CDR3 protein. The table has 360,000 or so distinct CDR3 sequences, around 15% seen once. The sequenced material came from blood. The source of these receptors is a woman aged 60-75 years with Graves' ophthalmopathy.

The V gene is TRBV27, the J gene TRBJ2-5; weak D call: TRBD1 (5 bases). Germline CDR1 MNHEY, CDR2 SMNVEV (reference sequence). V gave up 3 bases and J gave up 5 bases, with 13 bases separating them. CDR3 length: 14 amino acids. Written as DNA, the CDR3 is TGTGCCAGCAGTTTCTTAGGAAAGGGGGAGACCCAGTACTTC. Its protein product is CASSFLGKGETQYF.

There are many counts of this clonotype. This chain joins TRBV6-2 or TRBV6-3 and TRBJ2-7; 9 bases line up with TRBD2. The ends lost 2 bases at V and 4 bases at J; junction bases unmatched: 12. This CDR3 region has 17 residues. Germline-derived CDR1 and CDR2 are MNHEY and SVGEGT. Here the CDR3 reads CASSYTRLAAPGYEQYF. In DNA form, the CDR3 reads TGTGCCAGCAGTTACACTCGACTAGCGGCGCCGGGTTACGAGCAGTACTTC.

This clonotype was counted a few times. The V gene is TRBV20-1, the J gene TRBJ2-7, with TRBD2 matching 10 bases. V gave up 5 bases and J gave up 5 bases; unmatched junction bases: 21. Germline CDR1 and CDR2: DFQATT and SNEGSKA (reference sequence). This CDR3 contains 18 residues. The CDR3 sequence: CSARGGGASGSPMHEQYF. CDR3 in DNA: TGCAGTGCTCGCGGGGGGGGCGCTAGCGGGAGCCCTATGCACGAGCAGTACTTC.

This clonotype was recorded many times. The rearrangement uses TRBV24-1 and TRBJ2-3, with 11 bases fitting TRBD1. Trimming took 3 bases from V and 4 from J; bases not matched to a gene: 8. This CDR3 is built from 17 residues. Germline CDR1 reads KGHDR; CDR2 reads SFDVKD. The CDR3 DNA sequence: TGTGCCACCAGTGATCCCGGACAGGGGGCAATCGCAGATACGCAGTATTTT. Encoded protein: CATSDPGQGAIADTQYF.

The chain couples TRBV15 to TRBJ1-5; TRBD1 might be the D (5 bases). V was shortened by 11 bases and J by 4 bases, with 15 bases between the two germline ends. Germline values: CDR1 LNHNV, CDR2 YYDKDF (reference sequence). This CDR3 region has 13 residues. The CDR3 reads CASAVGQNQPQHF. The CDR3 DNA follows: TGTGCCTCAGCCGTGGGGCAGAATCAGCCCCAGCATTTT.

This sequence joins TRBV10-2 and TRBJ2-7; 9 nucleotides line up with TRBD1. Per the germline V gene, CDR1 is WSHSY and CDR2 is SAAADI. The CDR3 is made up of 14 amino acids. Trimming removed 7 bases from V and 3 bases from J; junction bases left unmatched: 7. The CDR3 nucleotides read TGCGCCAGCAATTTACAGGGGGCAGACTACGAGCAGTACTTC. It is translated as CASNLQGADYEQYF.

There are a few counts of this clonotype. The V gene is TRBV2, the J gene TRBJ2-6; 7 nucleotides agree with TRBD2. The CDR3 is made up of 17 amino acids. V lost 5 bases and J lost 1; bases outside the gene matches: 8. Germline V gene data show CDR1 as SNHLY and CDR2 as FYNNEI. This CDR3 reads CASSSTSTASGANVLTF. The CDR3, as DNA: TGTGCCAGCAGTTCGACTAGCACGGCTTCTGGGGCCAACGTCCTGACTTTC.

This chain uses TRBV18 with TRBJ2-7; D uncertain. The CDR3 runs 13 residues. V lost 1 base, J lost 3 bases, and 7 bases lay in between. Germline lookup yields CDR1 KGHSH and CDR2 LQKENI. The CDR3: CASSPRTIYEQYF. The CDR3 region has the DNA TGTGCCAGCTCACCACGTACCATCTACGAGCAGTACTTC.

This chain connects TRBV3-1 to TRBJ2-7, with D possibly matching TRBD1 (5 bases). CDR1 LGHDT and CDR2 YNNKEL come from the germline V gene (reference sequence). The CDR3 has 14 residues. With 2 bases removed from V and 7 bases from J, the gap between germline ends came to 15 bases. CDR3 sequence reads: CASSQRGEAGEQYF. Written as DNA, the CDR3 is TGTGCCAGCAGCCAAAGGGGTGAGGCCGGGGAGCAGTACTTC.

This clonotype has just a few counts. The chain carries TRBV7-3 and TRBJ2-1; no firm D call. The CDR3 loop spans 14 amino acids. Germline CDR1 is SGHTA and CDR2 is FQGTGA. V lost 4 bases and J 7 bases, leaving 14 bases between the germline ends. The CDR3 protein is CASSSTADWNEQFF. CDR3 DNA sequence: TGTGCCAGCAGCTCAACGGCCGACTGGAATGAGCAGTTCTTC.

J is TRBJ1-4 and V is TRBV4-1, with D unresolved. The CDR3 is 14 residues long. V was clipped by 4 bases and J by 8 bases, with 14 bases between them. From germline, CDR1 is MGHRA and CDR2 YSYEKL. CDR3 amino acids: CASSLLSGIEKLFF. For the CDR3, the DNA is TGCGCCAGCAGCCTACTTTCCGGGATAGAAAAACTGTTTTTT.

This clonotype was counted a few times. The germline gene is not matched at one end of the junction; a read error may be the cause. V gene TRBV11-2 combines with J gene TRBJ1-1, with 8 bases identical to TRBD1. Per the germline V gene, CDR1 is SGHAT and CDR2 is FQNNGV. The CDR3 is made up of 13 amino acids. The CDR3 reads CASSRGQDKWASF. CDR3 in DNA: TGTGCCAGCAGCAGGGGACAGGATAAATGGGCTTCCTTT.

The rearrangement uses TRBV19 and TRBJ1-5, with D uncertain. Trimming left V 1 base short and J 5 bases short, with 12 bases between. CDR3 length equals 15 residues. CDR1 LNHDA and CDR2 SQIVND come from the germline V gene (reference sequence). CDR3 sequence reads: CASSIASEEDQPQHF. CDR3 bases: TGTGCCAGTAGTATAGCATCGGAGGAGGATCAGCCCCAGCATTTT.

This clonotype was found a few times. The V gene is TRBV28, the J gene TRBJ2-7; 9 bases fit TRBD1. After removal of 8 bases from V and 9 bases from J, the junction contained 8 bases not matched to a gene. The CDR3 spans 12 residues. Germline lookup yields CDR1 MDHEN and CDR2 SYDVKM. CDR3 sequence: CASLDRGGGQYF. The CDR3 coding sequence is TGTGCCAGCCTGGACAGGGGAGGGGGGCAGTACTTC.

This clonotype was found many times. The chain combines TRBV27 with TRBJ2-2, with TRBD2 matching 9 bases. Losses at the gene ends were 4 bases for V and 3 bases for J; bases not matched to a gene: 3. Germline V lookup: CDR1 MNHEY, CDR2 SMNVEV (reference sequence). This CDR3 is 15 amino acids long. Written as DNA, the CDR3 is TGTGCCAGCAGTTACGTAGCGGGAGACACCGGGGAGCTGTTTTTT. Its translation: CASSYVAGDTGELFF.

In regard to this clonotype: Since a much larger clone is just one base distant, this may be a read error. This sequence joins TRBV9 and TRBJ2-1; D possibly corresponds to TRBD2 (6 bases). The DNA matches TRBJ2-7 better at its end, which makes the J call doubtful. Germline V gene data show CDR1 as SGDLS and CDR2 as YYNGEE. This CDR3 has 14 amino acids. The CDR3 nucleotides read TGTGCCAGCAGCGTAAGGACTACAACAAATGAGCAGTACTTC. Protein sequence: CASSVRTTTNEQYF.

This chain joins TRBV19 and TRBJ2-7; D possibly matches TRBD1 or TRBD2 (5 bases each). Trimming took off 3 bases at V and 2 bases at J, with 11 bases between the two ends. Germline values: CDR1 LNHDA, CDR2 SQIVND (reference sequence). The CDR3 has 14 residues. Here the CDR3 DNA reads TGTGCCAGTAGTATTACAGGAGGAACCTACGAGCAGTACTTC. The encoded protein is CASSITGGTYEQYF.

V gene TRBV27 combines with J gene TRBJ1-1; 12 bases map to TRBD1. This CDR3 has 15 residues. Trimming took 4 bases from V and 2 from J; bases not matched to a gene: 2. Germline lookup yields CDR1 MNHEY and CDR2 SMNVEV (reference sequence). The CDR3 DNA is TGTGCCAGCAGTTCCGGGACAGGGGGCAACACTGAAGCTTTCTTT. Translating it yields CASSSGTGGNTEAFF.

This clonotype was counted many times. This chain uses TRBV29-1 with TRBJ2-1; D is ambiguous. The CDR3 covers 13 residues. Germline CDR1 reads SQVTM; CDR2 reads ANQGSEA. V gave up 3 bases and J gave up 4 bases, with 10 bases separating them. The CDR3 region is CSVELPGYNEQFF. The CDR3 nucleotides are TGCAGCGTTGAGTTACCGGGTTACAATGAGCAGTTCTTC.

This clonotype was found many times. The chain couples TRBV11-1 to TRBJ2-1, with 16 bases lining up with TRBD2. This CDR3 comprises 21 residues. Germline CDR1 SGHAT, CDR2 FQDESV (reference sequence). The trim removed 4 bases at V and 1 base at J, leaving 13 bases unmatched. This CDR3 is CASSSADGTSGRAGSYNEQFF. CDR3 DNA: TGTGCCAGCAGCTCAGCCGATGGGACTAGCGGGAGGGCAGGGTCCTACAATGAGCAGTTCTTC.

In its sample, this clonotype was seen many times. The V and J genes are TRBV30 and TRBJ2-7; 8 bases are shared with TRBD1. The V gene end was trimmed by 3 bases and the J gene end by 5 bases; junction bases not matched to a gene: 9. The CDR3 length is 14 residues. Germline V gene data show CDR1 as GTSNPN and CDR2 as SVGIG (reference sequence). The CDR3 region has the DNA TGTGCCTGGAGCGTTAGGACAGGGTACGACGAGCAGTACTTC. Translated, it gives CAWSVRTGYDEQYF. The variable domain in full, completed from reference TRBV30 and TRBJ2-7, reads SQTIHQWPATLVQPVGSPLSLECTVEGTSNPNLYWYRQAAGRGLQLLFYSVGIGQISSEVPQNLSASRPQDRQFILSSKKLLLSDSGFYLCAWSVRTGYDEQYFGPGTRLTVT.

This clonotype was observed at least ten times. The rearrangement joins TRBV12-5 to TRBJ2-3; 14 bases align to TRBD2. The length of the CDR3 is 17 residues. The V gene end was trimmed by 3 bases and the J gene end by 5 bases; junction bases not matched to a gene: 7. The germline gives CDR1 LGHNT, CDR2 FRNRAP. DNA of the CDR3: TGTGCTAGTGGTTTATACGCCGGGACTAGCGGGAGAGATACGCAGTATTTT. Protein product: CASGLYAGTSGRDTQYF.

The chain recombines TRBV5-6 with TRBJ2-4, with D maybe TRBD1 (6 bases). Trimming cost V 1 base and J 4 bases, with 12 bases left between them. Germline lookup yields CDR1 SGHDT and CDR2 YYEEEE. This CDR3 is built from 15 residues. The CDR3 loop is CASSLTLDRKNIQYF. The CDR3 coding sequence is TGTGCCAGCAGCTTGACCCTGGACAGAAAAAACATTCAGTACTTC.

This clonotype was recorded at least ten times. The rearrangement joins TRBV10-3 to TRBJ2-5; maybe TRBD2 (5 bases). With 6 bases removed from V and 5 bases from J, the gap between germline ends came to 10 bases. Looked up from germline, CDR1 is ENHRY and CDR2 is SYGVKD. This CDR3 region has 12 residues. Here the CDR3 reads CAISRGQETQYF. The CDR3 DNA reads TGTGCCATCAGCCGAGGGCAGGAGACCCAGTACTTC.

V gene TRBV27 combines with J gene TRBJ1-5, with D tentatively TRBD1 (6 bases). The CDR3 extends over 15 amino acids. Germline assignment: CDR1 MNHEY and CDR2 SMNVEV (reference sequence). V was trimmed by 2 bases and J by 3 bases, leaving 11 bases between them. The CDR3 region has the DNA TGTGCCAGCAGTTTAAGGGGGGGGGACAATCAGCCCCAGCATTTT. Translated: CASSLRGGDNQPQHF.

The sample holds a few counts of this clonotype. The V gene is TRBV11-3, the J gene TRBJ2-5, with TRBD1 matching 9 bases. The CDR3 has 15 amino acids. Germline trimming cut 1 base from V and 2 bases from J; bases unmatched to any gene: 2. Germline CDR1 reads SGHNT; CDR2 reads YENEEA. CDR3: CASSLGDRAQETQYF. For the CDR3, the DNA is TGTGCCAGCAGCTTAGGGGACAGGGCACAAGAGACCCAGTACTTC.

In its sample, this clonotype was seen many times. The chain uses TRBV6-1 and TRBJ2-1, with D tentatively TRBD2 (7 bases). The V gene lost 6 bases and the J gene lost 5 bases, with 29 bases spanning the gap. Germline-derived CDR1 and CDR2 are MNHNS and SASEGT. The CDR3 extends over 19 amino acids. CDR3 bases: TGTGCCAGCAGCGGCGGACAGCCTTTTGGGGCGGGAGCCAACAATGAGCAGTTCTTC. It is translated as CASSGGQPFGAGANNEQFF.

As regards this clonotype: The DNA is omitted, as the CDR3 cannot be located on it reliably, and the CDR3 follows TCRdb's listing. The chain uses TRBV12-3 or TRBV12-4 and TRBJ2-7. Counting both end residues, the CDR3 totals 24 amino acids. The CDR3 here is CASTNQTSMYLCASTQLAAYEQYF.

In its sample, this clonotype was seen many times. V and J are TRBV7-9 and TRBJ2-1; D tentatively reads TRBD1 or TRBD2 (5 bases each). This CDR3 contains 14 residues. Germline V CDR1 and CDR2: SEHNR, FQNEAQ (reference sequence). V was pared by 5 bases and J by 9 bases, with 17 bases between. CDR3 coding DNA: TGTGCCAGCAGCGAAGTGGGACCAGTGGGTGAGCAGTTCTTC. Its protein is CASSEVGPVGEQFF.

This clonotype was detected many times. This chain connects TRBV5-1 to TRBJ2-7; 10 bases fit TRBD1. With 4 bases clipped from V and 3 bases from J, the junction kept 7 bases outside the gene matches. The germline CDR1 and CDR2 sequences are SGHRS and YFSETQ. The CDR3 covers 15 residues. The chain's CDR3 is CASSGGTGDYYEQYF. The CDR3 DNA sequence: TGCGCCAGCAGCGGGGGGACAGGGGATTACTACGAGCAGTACTTC.

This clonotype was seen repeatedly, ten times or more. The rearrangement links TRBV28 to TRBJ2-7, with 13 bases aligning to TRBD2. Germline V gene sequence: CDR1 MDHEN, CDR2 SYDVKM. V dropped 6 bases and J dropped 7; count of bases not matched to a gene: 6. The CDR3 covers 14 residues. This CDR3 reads CASSRTSGGWEQYF. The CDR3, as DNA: TGTGCCAGCAGCCGGACTAGCGGGGGATGGGAGCAGTACTTC.